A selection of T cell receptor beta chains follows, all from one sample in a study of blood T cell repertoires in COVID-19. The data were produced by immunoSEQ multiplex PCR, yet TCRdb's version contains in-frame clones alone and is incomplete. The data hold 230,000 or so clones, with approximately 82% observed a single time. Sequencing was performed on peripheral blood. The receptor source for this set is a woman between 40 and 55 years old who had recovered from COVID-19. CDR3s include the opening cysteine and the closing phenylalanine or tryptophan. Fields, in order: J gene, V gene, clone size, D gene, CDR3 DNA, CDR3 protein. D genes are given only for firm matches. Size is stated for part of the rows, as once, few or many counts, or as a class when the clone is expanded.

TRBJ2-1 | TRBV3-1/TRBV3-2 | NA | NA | TGTGCCAGCAGCAAAAGGCCTAGGGGGTGGTTCTTC | CASSKRPRGWFF
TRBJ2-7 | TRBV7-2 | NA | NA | TGTGCCAGCAGCCGACTAGGGTACGAGCAGTACTTC | CASSRLGYEQYF
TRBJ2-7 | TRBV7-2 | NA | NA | TGTGCCAGCAGACACCGGGACACAGTATACGAGCAGTACTTC | CASRHRDTVYEQYF
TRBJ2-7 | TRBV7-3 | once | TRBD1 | TGTGCCAGCAGCTTAACGTCGGCAGGGGGATGGGGCGAGCAGTACTTC | CASSLTSAGGWGEQYF
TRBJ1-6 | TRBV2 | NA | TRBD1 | TGTGCCAGCAGTGAGCTTGGGACAGGGGATTCACCCCTCCACTTT | CASSELGTGDSPLHF
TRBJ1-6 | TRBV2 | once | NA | TGTGCCAGCAGTGAATTGCGGGACTCACCCCTCCACTTT | CASSELRDSPLHF
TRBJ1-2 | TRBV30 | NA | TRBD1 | TGTGCCTGGACTGGGGACAGGGGAGGAAATGGCTACACCTTC | CAWTGDRGGNGYTF
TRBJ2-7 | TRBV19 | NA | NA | TGTGCCAGTAGTATGCCAGGGTCAAGCTACGAGCAGTACTTC | CASSMPGSSYEQYF
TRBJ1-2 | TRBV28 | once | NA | NA | CASSTSTSPEHGYTF
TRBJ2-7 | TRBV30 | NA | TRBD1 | TGTGCCTGGATACCCCACTTGACAGGGCGGAATCCCTACGAGCAGTACTTC | CAWIPHLTGRNPYEQYF
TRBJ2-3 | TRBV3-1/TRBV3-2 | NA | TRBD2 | TGTGCCAGCAGCCCCTGGACTAGCGGGGATGGCACAGATACGCAGTATTTT | CASSPWTSGDGTDTQYF
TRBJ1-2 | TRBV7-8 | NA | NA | TGTGCCAGCAGCTTAGGGACTCCGGATAACTATGGCTACACCTTC | CASSLGTPDNYGYTF
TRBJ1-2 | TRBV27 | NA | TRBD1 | TGTGCCAGCAGTTCTCACCCGACAGGGGTCCGATATGGCTACACCTTC | CASSSHPTGVRYGYTF
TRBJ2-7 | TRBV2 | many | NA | TGTGCCAGCAGTGAAGGCACATACTACGAGCAGTACTTC | CASSEGTYYEQYF
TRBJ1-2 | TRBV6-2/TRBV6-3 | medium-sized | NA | TGTGCCAGCAGTTCCCAGGGATATGGCTACACCTTC | CASSSQGYGYTF
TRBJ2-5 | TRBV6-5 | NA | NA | TGTGCCAGCAGTACAGGGAGGGAGGAGACCCAGTACTTC | CASSTGREETQYF
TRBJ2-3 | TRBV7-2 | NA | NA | TGTGCCAGCACTCAACAGGGGGGGGGTACAGATACGCAGTATTTT | CASTQQGGGTDTQYF
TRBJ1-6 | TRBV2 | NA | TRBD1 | TGTGCCAGCAGGCAACTTTTGGGGACAGGGCCACCCCTCCACTTT | CASRQLLGTGPPLHF
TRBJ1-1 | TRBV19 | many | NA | TGTGCCAGTATAGGACCGGGGGACACTGAAGCTTTCTTT | CASIGPGDTEAFF
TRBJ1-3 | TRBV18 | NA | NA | TGTGCCAGCTCCAACGCCCAGGGGAATGGAAACACCATATATTTT | CASSNAQGNGNTIYF
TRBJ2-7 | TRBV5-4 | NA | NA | TGTGCCAGCAGCTTGGTCATCACCCGGGACATCCTAAGCTCCTACGAGCAGTACTTC | CASSLVITRDILSSYEQYF
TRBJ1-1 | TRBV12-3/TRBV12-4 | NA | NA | TGTGCCAGCCGCCGACGGGAGAACACTGAAGCTTTCTTT | CASRRRENTEAFF
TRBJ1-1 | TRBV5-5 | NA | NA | TGTGCCAGCAGCTTAAGTTTCCAGACTGAAGCTTTCTTT | CASSLSFQTEAFF
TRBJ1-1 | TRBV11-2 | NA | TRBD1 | TGTGCCAGCAGCTTCCAGGGGGCAGTTGGCACTGAAGCTTTCTTT | CASSFQGAVGTEAFF
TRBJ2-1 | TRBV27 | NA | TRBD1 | TGTGCCAGCAGTCCAGGTTGGGGACAGGGGAAAAATGAGCAGTTCTTC | CASSPGWGQGKNEQFF
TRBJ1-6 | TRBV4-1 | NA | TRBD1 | TGCGCCAGCAGCCCTCATCAAGTGGACAGGAGAAATTCACCCCTCCACTTT | CASSPHQVDRRNSPLHF
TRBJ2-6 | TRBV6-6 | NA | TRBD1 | TGTGCCAGCAGTCCCACCGGGACAGGGGGCGGTGGGGCCAACGTCCTGACTTTC | CASSPTGTGGGGANVLTF